This entry describes one TCR beta chain. The antigen remains unidentified. Generated by immunoSEQ multiplex PCR, the TCRdb table keeps only in-frame clones and is missing some. Among some 2,100,000 clones listed, around 95% were seen once. Germline V gene sequence: CDR1 MNHEY, CDR2 SVGAGI. The J segment lost 5 bases and the V segment lost 4 bases, leaving 5 bases of the junction unmatched. The CDR3 extends over 14 amino acids. The sample is drawn from a study of shared clonotypes between healthy human individuals. Turning to the study itself: Per donor, CD8 memory used one plate, CD8 naive used two, CD4 memory used three and CD4 naive used three. Study-wide results and caveats: The study generally estimated greater richness for naive than memory subsets.

V usage is TRBV6-5 and J usage is TRBJ1-5, with 7 nucleotides matching TRBD1. Sequences were obtained from naive CD4+ T cells sorted from blood. Subset specified: CD45RA+ positively selected. The receptor comes from a man between 18 and 35 years old in good health. The CDR3 DNA follows: TGTGCCAGCAGTTCCAGGGGGACCGATCAGCCCCAGCATTTT. Translated, it gives CASSSRGTDQPQHF.